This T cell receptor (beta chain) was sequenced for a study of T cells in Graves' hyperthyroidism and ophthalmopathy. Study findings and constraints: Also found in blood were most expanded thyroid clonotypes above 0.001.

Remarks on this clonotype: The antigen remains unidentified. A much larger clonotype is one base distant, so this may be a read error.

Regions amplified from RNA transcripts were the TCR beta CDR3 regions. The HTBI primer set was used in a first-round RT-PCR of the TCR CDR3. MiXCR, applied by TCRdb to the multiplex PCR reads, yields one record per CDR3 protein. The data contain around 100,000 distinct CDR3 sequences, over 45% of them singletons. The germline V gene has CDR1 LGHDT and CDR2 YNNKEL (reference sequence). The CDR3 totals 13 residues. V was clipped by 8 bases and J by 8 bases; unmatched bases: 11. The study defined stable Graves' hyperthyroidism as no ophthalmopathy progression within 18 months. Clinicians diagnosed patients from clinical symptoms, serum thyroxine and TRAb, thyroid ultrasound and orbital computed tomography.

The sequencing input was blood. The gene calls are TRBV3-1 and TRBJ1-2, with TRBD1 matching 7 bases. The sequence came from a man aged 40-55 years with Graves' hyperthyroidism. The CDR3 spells CASGDRVVRGYTF. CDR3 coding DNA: TGTGCCAGCGGCGACAGGGTAGTAAGGGGCTACACCTTC.